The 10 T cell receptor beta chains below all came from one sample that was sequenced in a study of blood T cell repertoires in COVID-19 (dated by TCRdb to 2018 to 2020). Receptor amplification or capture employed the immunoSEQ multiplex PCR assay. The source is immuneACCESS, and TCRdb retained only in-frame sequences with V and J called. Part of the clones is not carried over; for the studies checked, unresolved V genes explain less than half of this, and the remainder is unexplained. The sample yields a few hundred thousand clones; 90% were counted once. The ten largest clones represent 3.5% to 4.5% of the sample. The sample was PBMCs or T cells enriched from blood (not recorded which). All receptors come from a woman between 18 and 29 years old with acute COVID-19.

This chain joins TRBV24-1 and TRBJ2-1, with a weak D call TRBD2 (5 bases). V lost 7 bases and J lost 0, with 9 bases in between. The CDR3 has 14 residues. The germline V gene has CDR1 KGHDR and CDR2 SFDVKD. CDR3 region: CATRGAGSYNEQFF. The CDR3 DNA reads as TGTGCCACCAGAGGTGCGGGCTCCTACAATGAGCAGTTCTTC.

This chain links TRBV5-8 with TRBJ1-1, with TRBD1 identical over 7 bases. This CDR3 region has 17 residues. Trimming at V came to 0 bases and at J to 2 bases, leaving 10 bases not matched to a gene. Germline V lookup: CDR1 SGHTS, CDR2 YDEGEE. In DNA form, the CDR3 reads TGTGCCAGCAGCTTGGCGGGGGACAGCACCGCCAACACTGAAGCTTTCTTT. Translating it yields CASSLAGDSTANTEAFF. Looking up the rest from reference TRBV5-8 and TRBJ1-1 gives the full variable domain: EAGVTQSPTHLIKTRGQQATLRCSPISGHTSVYWYQQALGLGLQFLLWYDEGEERNRGNFPPRFSGRQFPNYSSELNVNALELEDSALYLCASSLAGDSTANTEAFFGQGTRLTVV.

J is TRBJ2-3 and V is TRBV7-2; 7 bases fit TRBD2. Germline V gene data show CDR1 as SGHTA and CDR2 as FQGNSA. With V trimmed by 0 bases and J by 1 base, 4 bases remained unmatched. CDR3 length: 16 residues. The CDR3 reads CASSLAASGGTDTQYF. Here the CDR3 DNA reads TGTGCCAGCAGCTTAGCAGCTAGCGGTGGCACAGATACGCAGTATTTT.

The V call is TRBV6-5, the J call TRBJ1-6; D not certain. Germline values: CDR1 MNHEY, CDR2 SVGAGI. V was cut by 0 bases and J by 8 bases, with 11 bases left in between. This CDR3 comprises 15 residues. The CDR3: CASSYSAGLHSPLHF. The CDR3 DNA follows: TGTGCCAGCAGTTACTCCGCGGGGTTACATTCACCCCTCCACTTT.

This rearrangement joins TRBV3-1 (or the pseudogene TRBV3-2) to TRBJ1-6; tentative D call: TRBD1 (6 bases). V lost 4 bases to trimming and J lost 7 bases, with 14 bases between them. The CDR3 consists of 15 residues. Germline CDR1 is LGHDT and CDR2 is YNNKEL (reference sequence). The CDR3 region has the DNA TGTGCCAGCAGCCGAGGGAACAGGGTAAATTCACCCCTCCACTTT. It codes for CASSRGNRVNSPLHF.

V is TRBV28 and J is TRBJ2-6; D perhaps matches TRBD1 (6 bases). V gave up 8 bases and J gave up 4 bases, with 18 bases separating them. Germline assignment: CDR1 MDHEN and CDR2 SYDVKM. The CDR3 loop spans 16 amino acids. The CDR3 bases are TGTGCCAGCGTGGACAGACAACTTCCCGGGGCCAACGTCCTGACTTTC. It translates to CASVDRQLPGANVLTF.

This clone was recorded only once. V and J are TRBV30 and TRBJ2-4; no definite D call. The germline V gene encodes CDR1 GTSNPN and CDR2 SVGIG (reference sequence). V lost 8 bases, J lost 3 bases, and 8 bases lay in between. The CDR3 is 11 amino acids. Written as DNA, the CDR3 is TGTGCCGCATACGGCAAAAACATTCAGTACTTC. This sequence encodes CAAYGKNIQYF.

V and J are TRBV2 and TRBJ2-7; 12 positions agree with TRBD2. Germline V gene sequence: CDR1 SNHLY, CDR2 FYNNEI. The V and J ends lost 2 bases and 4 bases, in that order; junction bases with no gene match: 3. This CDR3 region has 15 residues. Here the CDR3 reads CASSERLAGAYEQYF. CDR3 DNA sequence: TGTGCCAGCAGTGAAAGACTAGCGGGAGCGTACGAGCAGTACTTC.

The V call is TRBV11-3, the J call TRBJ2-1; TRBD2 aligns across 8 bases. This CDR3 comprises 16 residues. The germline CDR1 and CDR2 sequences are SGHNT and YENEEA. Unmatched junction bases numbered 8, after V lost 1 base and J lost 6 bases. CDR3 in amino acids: CASSLGGTRGINEQFF. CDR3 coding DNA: TGTGCCAGCAGCTTAGGGGGGACTAGAGGAATCAATGAGCAGTTCTTC.

DNA for the CDR3: TGTGCCTGGACTAGCGGAAGCTCCTACAATGAGCAGTTCTTC. Amino acid sequence: CAWTSGSSYNEQFF. The V and J genes are TRBV30 and TRBJ2-1, with 7 bases identical to TRBD2. V was clipped by 4 bases and J by 0 bases; unmatched bases: 3. The CDR3 loop spans 14 amino acids. CDR1 GTSNPN and CDR2 SVGIG come from the germline V gene (reference sequence).